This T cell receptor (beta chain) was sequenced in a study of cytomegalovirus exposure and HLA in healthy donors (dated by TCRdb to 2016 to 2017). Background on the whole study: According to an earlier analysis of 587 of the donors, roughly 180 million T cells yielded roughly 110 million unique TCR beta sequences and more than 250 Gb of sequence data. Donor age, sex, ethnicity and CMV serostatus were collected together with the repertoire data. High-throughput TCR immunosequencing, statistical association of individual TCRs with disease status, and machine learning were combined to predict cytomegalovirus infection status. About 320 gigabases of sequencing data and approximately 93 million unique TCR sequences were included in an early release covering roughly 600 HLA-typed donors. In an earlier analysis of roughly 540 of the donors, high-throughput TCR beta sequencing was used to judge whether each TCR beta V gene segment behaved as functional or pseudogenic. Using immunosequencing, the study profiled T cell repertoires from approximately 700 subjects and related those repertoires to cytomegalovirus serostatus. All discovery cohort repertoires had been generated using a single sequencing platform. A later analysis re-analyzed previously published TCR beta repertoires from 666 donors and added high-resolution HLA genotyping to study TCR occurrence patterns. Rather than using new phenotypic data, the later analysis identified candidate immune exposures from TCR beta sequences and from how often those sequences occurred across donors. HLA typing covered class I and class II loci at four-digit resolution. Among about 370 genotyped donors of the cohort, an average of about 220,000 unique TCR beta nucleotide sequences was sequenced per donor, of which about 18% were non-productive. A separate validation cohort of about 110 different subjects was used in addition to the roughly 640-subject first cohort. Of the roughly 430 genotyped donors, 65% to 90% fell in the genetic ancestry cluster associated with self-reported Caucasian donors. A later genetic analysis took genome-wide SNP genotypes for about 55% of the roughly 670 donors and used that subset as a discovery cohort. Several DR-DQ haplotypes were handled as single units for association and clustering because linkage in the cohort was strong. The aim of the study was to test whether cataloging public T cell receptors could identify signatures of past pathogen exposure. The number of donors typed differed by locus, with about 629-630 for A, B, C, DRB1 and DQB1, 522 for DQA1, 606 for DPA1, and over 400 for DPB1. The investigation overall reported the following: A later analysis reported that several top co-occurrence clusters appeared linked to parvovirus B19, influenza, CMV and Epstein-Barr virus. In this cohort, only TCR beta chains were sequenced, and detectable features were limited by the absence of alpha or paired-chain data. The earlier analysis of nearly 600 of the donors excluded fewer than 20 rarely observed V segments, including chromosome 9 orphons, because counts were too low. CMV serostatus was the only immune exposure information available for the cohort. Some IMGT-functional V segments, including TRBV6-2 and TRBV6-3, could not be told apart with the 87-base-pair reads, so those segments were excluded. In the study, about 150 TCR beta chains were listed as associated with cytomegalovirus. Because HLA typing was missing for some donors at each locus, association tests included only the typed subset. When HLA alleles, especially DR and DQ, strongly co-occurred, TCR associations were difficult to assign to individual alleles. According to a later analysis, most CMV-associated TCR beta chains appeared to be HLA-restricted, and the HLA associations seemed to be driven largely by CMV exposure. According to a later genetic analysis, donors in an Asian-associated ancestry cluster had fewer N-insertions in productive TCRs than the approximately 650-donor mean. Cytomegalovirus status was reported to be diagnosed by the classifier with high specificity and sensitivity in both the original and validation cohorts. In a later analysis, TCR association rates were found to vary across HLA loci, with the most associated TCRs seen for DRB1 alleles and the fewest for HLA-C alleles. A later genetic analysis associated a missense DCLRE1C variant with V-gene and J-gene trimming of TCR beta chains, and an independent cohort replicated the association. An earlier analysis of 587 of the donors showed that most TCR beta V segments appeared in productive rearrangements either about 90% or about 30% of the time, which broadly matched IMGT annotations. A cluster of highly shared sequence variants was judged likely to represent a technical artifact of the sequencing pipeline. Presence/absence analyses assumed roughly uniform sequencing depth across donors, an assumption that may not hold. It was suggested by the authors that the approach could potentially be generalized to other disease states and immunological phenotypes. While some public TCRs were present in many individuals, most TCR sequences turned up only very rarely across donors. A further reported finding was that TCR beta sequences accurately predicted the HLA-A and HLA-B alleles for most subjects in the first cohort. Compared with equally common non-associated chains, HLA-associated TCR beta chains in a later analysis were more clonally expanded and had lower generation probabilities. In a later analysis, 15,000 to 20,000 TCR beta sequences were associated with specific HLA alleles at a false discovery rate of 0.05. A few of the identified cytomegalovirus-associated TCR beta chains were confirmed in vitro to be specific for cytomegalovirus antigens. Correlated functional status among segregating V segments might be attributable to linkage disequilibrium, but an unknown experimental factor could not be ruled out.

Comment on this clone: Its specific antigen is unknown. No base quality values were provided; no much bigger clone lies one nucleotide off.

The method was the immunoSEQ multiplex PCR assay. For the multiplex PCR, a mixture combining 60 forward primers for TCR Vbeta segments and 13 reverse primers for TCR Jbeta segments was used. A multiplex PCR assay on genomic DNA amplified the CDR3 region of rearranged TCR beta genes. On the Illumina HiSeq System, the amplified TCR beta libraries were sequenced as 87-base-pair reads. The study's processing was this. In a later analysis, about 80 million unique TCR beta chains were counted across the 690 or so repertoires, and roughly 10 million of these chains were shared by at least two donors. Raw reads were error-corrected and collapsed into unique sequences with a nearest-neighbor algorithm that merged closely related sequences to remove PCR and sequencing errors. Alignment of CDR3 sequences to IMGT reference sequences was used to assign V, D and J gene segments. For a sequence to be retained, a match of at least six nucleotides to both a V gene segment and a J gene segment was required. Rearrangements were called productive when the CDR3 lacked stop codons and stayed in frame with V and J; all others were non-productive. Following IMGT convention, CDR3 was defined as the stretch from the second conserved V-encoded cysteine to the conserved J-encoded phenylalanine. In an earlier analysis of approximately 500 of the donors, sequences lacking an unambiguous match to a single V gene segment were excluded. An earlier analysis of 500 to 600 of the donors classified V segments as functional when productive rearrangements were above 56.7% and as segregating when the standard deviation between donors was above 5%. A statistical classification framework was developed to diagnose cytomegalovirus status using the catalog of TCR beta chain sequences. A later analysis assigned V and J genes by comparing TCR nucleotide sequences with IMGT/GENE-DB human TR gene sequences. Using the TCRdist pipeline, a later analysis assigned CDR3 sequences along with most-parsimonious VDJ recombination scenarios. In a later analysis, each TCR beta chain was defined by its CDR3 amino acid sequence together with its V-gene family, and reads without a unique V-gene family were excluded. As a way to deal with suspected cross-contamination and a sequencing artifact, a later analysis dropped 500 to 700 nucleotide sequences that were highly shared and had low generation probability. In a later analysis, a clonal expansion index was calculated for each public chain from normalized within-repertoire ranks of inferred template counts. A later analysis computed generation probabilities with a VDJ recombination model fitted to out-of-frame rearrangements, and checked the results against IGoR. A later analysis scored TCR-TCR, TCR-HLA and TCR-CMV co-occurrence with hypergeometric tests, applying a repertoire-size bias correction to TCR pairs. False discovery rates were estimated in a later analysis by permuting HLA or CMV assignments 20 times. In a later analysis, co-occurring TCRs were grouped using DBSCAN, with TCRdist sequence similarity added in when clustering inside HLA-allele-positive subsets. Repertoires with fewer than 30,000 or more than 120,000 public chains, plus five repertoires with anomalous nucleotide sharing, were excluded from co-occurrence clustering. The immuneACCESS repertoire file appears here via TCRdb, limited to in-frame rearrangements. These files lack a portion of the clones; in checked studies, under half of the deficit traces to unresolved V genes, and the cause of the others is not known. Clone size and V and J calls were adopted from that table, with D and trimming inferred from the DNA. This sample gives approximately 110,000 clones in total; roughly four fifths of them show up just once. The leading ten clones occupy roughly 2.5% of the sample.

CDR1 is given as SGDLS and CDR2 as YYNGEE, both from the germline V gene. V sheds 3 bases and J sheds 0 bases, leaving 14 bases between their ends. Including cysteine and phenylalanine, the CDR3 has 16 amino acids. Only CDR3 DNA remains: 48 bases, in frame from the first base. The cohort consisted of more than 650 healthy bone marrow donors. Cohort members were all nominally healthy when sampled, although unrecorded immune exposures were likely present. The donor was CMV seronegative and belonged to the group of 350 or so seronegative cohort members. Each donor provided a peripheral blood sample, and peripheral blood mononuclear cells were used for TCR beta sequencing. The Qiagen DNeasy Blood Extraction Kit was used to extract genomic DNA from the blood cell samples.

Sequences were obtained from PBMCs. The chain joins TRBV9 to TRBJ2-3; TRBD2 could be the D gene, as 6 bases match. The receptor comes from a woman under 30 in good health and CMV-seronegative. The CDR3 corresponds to CASSAQAGTSTDTQYF. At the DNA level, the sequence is TGTGCCAGCAGCGCCCAAGCGGGTACTAGCACAGATACGCAGTATTTT.